This T cell receptor delta chain was profiled in a study of γδ T cells in repeated Plasmodium falciparum infection. The wider study: Each infection was followed by sampling at 21 days, plus baseline and some pre-infection draws.

CDR1 and CDR2 (germline): GEAIGNYY, EKD. The CDR3 is made up of 14 amino acids. Flow sorting of PBMC yielded separate Vgamma9/Vdelta2+ and Vdelta2-negative gammadelta T cell populations for bulk repertoire analysis. TCRdb used CATT to re-call clones from the multiplex PCR reads. The sample has around 50,000 delta-chain clones, around 2% seen once. A remark on this clone: Its antigen is not identified. TCRdb's protein, taken from a much larger clone, differs from this DNA's translation at residue 11, likely owing to a read error; the protein displayed comes from the DNA.

Whole-study results and caveats: Vgamma9/Vdelta2+ T cells showed a stable polyclonal repertoire with shared TCRgamma sequences.

The sequencing input was gamma-delta T cells from blood. The receptor was derived from a pool of human donors (malaria-infected and uninfected, not separated). The rearrangement uses TRDV2 and TRDJ1; the match to TRDD3 covers 7 bases. TCRdb does not report a J gene; here it was assigned by matching the DNA to germline references. CDR3 bases: TGTGCCTGTGACTCACTGGGGACTACCGATATACTCATCTTT. Translating it yields CACDSLGTTDILIF.